This passage covers 21 T cell receptor beta chains from one sample sequenced in a study of cytomegalovirus exposure and HLA in healthy donors. Vbeta (60) and Jbeta (13) primers were used in the PCR. Assay used: immunoSEQ multiplex PCR; TCRdb lists only in-frame clones, some missing. The data contain about 130,000 clones, 75% to 90% of them singletons. Sequences were obtained from PBMCs. These TCRs come from a woman aged 25 to 45 in good health and CMV-seropositive.

V usage is TRBV10-3 and J usage is TRBJ2-1, with 9 bases fitting TRBD2. The germline CDR1 and CDR2 sequences are ENHRY and SYGVKD. V dropped 4 bases and J dropped 9; count of bases not matched to a gene: 4. This CDR3 has 13 amino acids. CDR3: CAISGGLALEQFF. In nucleotides, the CDR3 is TGTGCCATCAGTGGCGGACTAGCGCTTGAGCAGTTCTTC.

The V and J genes are TRBV19 and TRBJ2-2; 9 nucleotides match TRBD1. CDR1 and CDR2 (germline): LNHDA, SQIVND (reference sequence). The CDR3 is 15 amino acids. V shed 5 bases and J 4 bases; nucleotides not matched to a gene: 5. The CDR3, as DNA: TGTGCCAGTAGTTCGACAGGGGGAATCACCGGGGAGCTGTTTTTT. It translates to CASSSTGGITGELFF.

The chain employs TRBV5-5 and TRBJ1-1; TRBD1 agrees at 7 bases. Germline-derived CDR1 and CDR2 are SGHKS and YYEKEE (reference sequence). Trimming cost V 4 bases and J 0 bases; bases outside gene matches: 3. CDR3 length equals 14 residues. CDR3 bases: TGTGCCAGCAGCCTAGGGACAGTGAACACTGAAGCTTTCTTT. This codes for CASSLGTVNTEAFF.

The V gene is TRBV4-2, the J gene TRBJ2-1, with D possibly being TRBD2 (5 bases). Trimming took off 7 bases at V and 3 bases at J, with 16 bases between the two ends. This CDR3 comprises 15 residues. The germline CDR1 and CDR2 sequences are LGHNA and YNFKEQ. The CDR3 loop is CASTRVGTSYNEQFF. DNA of the CDR3: TGTGCCAGCACCCGAGTCGGCACTAGCTACAATGAGCAGTTCTTC.

In regard to this clone: Distinct nucleotide sequences in the sample also encode this CDR3. The chain uses TRBV6-1 and TRBJ1-5; 8 positions agree with TRBD1. This CDR3 has 15 residues. Germline trimming cut 6 bases from V and 3 bases from J; bases unmatched to any gene: 7. CDR1 is MNHNS, CDR2 SASEGT, per germline. CDR3 residues: CASSILTGVNQPQHF. The CDR3 nucleotides are TGTGCCAGCAGCATCTTGACAGGGGTCAATCAGCCCCAGCATTTT.

V usage is TRBV5-1 and J usage is TRBJ1-5; TRBD1 matches 11 bases. V was pared by 4 bases and J by 0 bases, with 6 bases of the junction left unmatched. The CDR3 is 17 residues long. Germline V lookup: CDR1 SGHRS, CDR2 YFSETQ. The DNA for the CDR3 is TGCGCCAGCAGCCCCGGGACAGGGGGATATAGCAATCAGCCCCAGCATTTT. Translated, it gives CASSPGTGGYSNQPQHF.

The chain employs TRBV15 and TRBJ2-3; D gene uncertain. V was shortened by 1 base and J by 3 bases, with 5 bases between the two germline ends. The CDR3 consists of 13 residues. Per germline, CDR1 LNHNV and CDR2 YYDKDF (reference sequence). CDR3 bases: TGTGCCACCAGCAGAGTGCAGACAGATACGCAGTATTTT. Translation gives CATSRVQTDTQYF.

The chain joins TRBV20-1 to TRBJ1-1; D call uncertain. V shed 8 bases and J shed 10 bases, with 8 bases lying between them. CDR1 and CDR2 from the germline V gene are DFQATT and SNEGSKA (reference sequence). The CDR3 is 8 amino acids. The CDR3 protein is CSSPSAFF. CDR3 sequence (DNA): TGCAGTTCTCCCTCAGCTTTCTTT.

The V gene is TRBV4-1, the J gene TRBJ2-4, with D tentatively TRBD1 (5 bases). CDR1 MGHRA and CDR2 YSYEKL come from the germline V gene. V lost 4 bases to trimming and J lost 1 base, with 17 bases between them. This CDR3 is built from 17 residues. The CDR3 sequence: CASSLTTGPRAKNIQYF. The CDR3 region has the DNA TGCGCCAGCAGCCTTACTACAGGACCCCGGGCCAAAAACATTCAGTACTTC.

The chain combines TRBV19 with TRBJ1-5; D might be TRBD1 (5 bases). CDR3 size: 15 residues. Per germline, CDR1 LNHDA and CDR2 SQIVND (reference sequence). V lost 7 bases, J lost 7 bases, and 20 bases lay in between. The DNA for the CDR3 is TGTGCCAGTATCCGCGGCAGGGAAGGGAAACAGCCCCAGCATTTT. Amino acid sequence: CASIRGREGKQPQHF.

V gene TRBV28 combines with J gene TRBJ1-2; D is possibly TRBD1 (5 bases). The CDR3 has 15 amino acids. Trimming removed 4 bases from V and 2 bases from J, with 14 bases in between. CDR1 and CDR2 from the germline V gene are MDHEN and SYDVKM. The CDR3 coding sequence is TGTGCCAGCAGTTCCCCGGGGGAGGGGAACTATGGCTACACCTTC. Translation gives CASSSPGEGNYGYTF.

The gene calls are TRBV6-5 and TRBJ2-5, with D maybe TRBD1 (6 bases). V lost 10 bases, J lost 4 bases, and 13 bases lay in between. The germline V gene has CDR1 MNHEY and CDR2 SVGAGI. This CDR3 is 12 amino acids long. The chain's CDR3 is CATTGLGETQYF. CDR3 DNA sequence: TGTGCCACCACAGGGTTGGGAGAGACCCAGTACTTC.

A remark on this clone: This sample includes further DNA sequences coding for the same CDR3. The chain links TRBV28 to TRBJ1-1; TRBD1 aligns across 7 bases. Germline values: CDR1 MDHEN, CDR2 SYDVKM. The CDR3 has 12 residues. V trimming: 6 bases; J trimming: 5 bases; junction bases outside the gene matches: 3. This chain's CDR3 is CASSLQGTEAFF. The CDR3 DNA reads as TGTGCCAGCAGCCTACAGGGGACTGAAGCTTTCTTT.

The chain recombines TRBV9 with TRBJ2-5; D might be TRBD1 (6 bases). The J call is doubtful: the DNA matches TRBJ2-7 better. The CDR3 is made up of 16 amino acids. The germline CDR1 and CDR2 sequences are SGDLS and YYNGEE. The CDR3 DNA reads TGTGCCAGCAGCCCCCGAGGGGGAATGTTCGAGTACGAGCAGTACTTC. Its protein product is CASSPRGGMFEYEQYF.

This sequence joins TRBV6-5 and TRBJ2-3; 7 nucleotides align to TRBD2. CDR3 length: 12 amino acids. V was clipped by 5 bases and J by 14 bases; unmatched bases: 10. Germline V lookup: CDR1 MNHEY, CDR2 SVGAGI. The CDR3 protein is CASSTGSGRGYF. The CDR3 region has the DNA TGTGCCAGCAGTACGGGTAGTGGGAGGGGGTATTTT.

This chain links TRBV6-6 with TRBJ2-7; TRBD1 aligns across 7 bases. This CDR3 spans 15 amino acids. Trimming at V came to 5 bases and at J to 4 bases, leaving 11 bases not matched to a gene. Germline V gene data show CDR1 as MNHNY and CDR2 as SVGAGI (reference sequence). The CDR3 loop is CASSPPRDSRYEQYF. For the CDR3, the DNA is TGTGCCAGCAGTCCCCCAAGGGACAGTCGTTACGAGCAGTACTTC.

The rearrangement links TRBV9 to TRBJ2-3, with D perhaps matching TRBD2 (5 bases). The germline gives CDR1 SGDLS, CDR2 YYNGEE. The CDR3 loop spans 16 amino acids. V was cut by 4 bases and J by 3 bases, with 18 bases left in between. CDR3 protein: CASSLLDSSPTDTQYF. The CDR3 coding sequence is TGTGCCAGCAGCCTCCTGGACTCGTCTCCTACAGATACGCAGTATTTT.

This chain uses TRBV13 with TRBJ1-2, with TRBD1 matching 8 bases. The CDR3 sequence is 17 residues long. Trimming took 1 base from V and 1 from J; bases not matched to a gene: 8. In germline, CDR1 is PRHDT, CDR2 FYEKMQ (reference sequence). The CDR3 is CASSLETGEDSNYGYTF. The CDR3 DNA reads as TGTGCCAGCAGCTTAGAGACAGGGGAGGATAGTAACTATGGCTACACCTTC.

The chain has TRBV7-9 and TRBJ1-1, with TRBD1 matching 7 bases. Germline CDR1 SEHNR, CDR2 FQNEAQ (reference sequence). Trimming took 5 bases from V and 1 from J; bases not matched to a gene: 4. CDR3 length equals 14 residues. The CDR3 bases are TGTGCCAGCAGCGCGACAGGGACGAACACTGAAGCTTTCTTT. As protein: CASSATGTNTEAFF.

The chain combines TRBV4-1 with TRBJ2-1; 9 bases map to TRBD2. The CDR3 totals 13 residues. J was trimmed by 9 bases and V by 6 bases; bases with no gene match: 6. Germline CDR1 reads MGHRA; CDR2 reads YSYEKL. CDR3 residues: CASSQREVGEQFF. DNA of the CDR3: TGCGCCAGCAGTCAGCGGGAGGTCGGTGAGCAGTTCTTC.

The chain combines TRBV15 with TRBJ2-7; D gene ambiguous. The CDR3 is made up of 13 amino acids. Between the trimmed V and J ends, which lost 4 bases and 1 base, there was a span of 8 bases. Germline-derived CDR1 and CDR2 are LNHNV and YYDKDF (reference sequence). CDR3 coding DNA: TGTGCCACCAGCACCCCGGAGTCCTACGAGCAGTACTTC. Amino acids: CATSTPESYEQYF. The variable domain in full, completed from reference TRBV15 and TRBJ2-7, reads DAMVIQNPRYQVTQFGKPVTLSCSQTLNHNVMYWYQQKSSQAPKLLFHYYDKDFNNEADTPDNFQSRRPNTSFCFLDIRSPGLGDTAMYLCATSTPESYEQYFGPGTRLTVT.